This TCR beta chain is from a study of cytomegalovirus exposure and HLA in healthy donors. Background on the study: There were 85 million or so unique TCRs (from HLA-typed donors) in an early data release. General observations from the study: TCR beta V- and J-gene trimming was later associated with a missense DCLRE1C variant. In a later analysis, HLA-associated beta chains showed higher expansion and lower generation probabilities than comparable chains.

In regard to this clone: Its cognate antigen is unknown.

The germline V gene has CDR1 MNHEY and CDR2 SVGAGI. The CDR3 contains 15 residues. With V trimmed by 2 bases and J by 4 bases, 5 bases remained unmatched. In the PCR, 60 Vbeta and 13 Jbeta primers were used. Repertoires were generated with immunoSEQ multiplex PCR, while TCRdb's copy carries only in-frame clones and drops some. Of 150,000 to 200,000 clones listed, roughly 80% are singletons. The clonotype originates from a young woman in good health and CMV-seronegative. Sequenced material: PBMCs. The chain is built from TRBV6-5 and TRBJ2-3, with 8 bases matching TRBD1. The CDR3 loop reads CASSYRGQGADTQYF. The CDR3 nucleotides are TGTGCCAGCAGTTACAGAGGACAGGGCGCAGATACGCAGTATTTT.